This TCR beta chain emerged from a study of beta chain features in type 1 diabetes. Comment on this clone: Its antigen is unknown.

Trimming took 8 bases from V and 0 from J, leaving 13 bases between them. The CDR3 has 15 residues. CDR1 and CDR2 (germline): MRHNA, SNTAGT. Every bit of the isolated RNA underwent reverse transcription, so sequencing read expressed TCRB transcripts. Using immunoSEQ multiplex PCR, the repertoire was profiled, and TCRdb retains in-frame clones only, with some absent. The sample lists about 370,000 clones; 9.6% were seen once. Whole-study findings and limits: TCRB CDR3s from Type 1 diabetes patients were moderately but significantly shorter in all four CD4+ subsets.

Sequenced sample: central memory CD4+ T cells from blood. The chain is built from TRBV6-4 and TRBJ2-2, with D possibly TRBD1 on 5 matching bases. This sequence was found in a man in his thirties or forties with type 1 diabetes. CDR3 DNA sequence: TGTGCCAGCGGCAGGGCAGACGCGAACACCGGGGAGCTGTTTTTT. Translating gives CASGRADANTGELFF.